This T cell receptor beta chain was observed in a study of cytomegalovirus exposure and HLA in healthy donors. General observations from the study: When the data were analyzed later, several of the most significant clusters appeared to be linked to common viral pathogens. In an earlier analysis, productive rearrangement rates for most beta V segments clustered near 87% or 30%. Later analysis showed most CMV-associated TCR beta chains appearing HLA-restricted.

This clone was seen more than once but under ten times. Its target is not known. 60 Vbeta and 13 Jbeta primers were used in PCR. Measured with immunoSEQ multiplex PCR; TCRdb has only the in-frame clones, and not every one. This sample yields approximately 130,000 clones, of which 8.9% are seen a single time; roughly 6.4% belongs to the top ten. Source material: PBMCs. The receptor's source is a woman between 40 and 50 years old in good health and CMV-seropositive.

The CDR3 sequence is CASSSRDYDQPQHF. The CDR3 region has the DNA TGTGCCAGCAGCTCACGGGACTATGATCAGCCCCAGCATTTT. The V gene is TRBV5-5, the J gene TRBJ1-5, with D perhaps matching TRBD1 (5 bases). Between the trimmed V and J ends, which lost 3 bases and 5 bases, there was a span of 12 bases. This CDR3 comprises 14 residues. CDR1 and CDR2 from the germline V gene are SGHKS and YYEKEE (reference sequence).